The next 15 T cell receptor beta chains were all read from a single sample in a study of identical twins. Via MiXCR, TCRdb re-called the 5' RACE reads, giving one row per CDR3 protein. The data show about 690,000 distinct CDR3 sequences, with 5.5% to 6.5% seen just once and around 1.9% held by the top ten. Sequencing used naive T cells sorted from blood. The source of these receptors is a man between 18 and 35 years old in good health.

V gene TRBV28 combines with J gene TRBJ1-2; no definite D call. Germline values: CDR1 MDHEN, CDR2 SYDVKM. The V and J ends lost 1 base and 7 bases respectively, with 13 bases between them. The CDR3 length is 14 residues. The CDR3 spells CASSLSRVGGGYTF. Here the CDR3 DNA reads TGTGCCAGCAGTTTATCCCGGGTAGGCGGTGGCTACACCTTC.

This clonotype was picked up many times. The chain recombines TRBV2 with TRBJ2-3; D is unclear. V lost 8 bases, J lost 2 bases, and 14 bases lay in between. The CDR3 loop spans 14 amino acids. Germline V gene lookup returns CDR1 SNHLY and CDR2 FYNNEI. CDR3 sequence reads: CASAWALPTDTQYF. CDR3 DNA: TGTGCCAGCGCGTGGGCCCTCCCCACAGATACGCAGTATTTT.

J is TRBJ2-3 and V is TRBV7-2; unclear D gene. The CDR3 loop spans 13 amino acids. CDR1 is SGHTA, CDR2 FQGNSA, per germline. Trimming took 5 bases from V and 5 from J, leaving 11 bases between them. The CDR3 DNA follows: TGTGCCAGCAGCCCCTCCCCTATAGATACGCAGTATTTT. Protein product: CASSPSPIDTQYF.

This clonotype was found a few times. The chain joins TRBV6-2 or TRBV6-3 to TRBJ1-1; D remains ambiguous. Germline CDR1 and CDR2: MNHEY and SVGEGT. The germline V and J ends were trimmed by 0 bases and 4 bases, with 15 bases remaining between them. CDR3 size: 16 residues. The CDR3 sequence: CASSYSLKVRGTEAFF. CDR3 in DNA: TGTGCCAGCAGTTACTCGTTAAAGGTTCGGGGCACTGAAGCTTTCTTT.

This clonotype was counted at least ten times. This sequence joins TRBV4-2 and TRBJ2-5; possibly TRBD2 for D (5 bases). V gave up 3 bases and J gave up 2 bases, with 10 bases separating them. Germline V gene sequence: CDR1 LGHNA, CDR2 YNFKEQ. CDR3 length: 14 amino acids. Written as DNA, the CDR3 is TGTGCCAGCAGCCAGGTTCGGGGTCAAGAGACCCAGTACTTC. Translating gives CASSQVRGQETQYF.

This clonotype was found a few times. The V call is TRBV2, the J call TRBJ2-7, with a weak D call TRBD2 (6 bases). Trimming took off 8 bases at V and 0 bases at J, with 17 bases between the two ends. This CDR3 spans 15 amino acids. Germline CDR1 is SNHLY and CDR2 is FYNNEI. This chain's CDR3 is CASSTPGLDSYEQYF. CDR3 coding DNA: TGTGCCAGCTCAACTCCGGGACTGGACTCCTACGAGCAGTACTTC.

This clonotype showed up just a few times. The chain has TRBV4-2 and TRBJ2-3; no reliable D call. The V end was cut by 1 base, the J end by 2 bases, with 7 bases between. The CDR3 is made up of 14 amino acids. Germline CDR1 and CDR2: LGHNA and YNFKEQ. The chain's CDR3 is CASSQAPLTDTQYF. In DNA, the CDR3 is TGTGCCAGCAGCCAAGCCCCCCTCACAGATACGCAGTATTTT.

This clonotype has only a few counts. The chain links TRBV14 to TRBJ2-7; TRBD1 might be the D (5 bases). V was trimmed by 0 bases and J by 0 bases, leaving 18 bases between them. The CDR3 totals 18 residues. In germline, CDR1 is SGHDN, CDR2 FVKESK. As DNA, the CDR3 is TGTGCCAGCAGCCAAGAGGTCGAAGGGAATGGGGCCTCCTACGAGCAGTACGTC. Its protein product is CASSQEVEGNGASYEQYV.

This clonotype was observed many times. The genes are TRBV4-3 and TRBJ2-3; D might be TRBD1 (5 bases). The CDR3 covers 15 residues. Germline V CDR1 and CDR2: LGHNA, YSLEER. The V end was cut by 0 bases, the J end by 5 bases, with 12 bases between. CDR3 nucleotides: TGCGCCAGCAGCCAAGAAGGGGAAAGGAAAGATACGCAGTATTTT. It translates to CASSQEGERKDTQYF.

This clonotype was observed at least ten times. The chain employs TRBV11-2 and TRBJ2-3; 8 positions match TRBD2. This CDR3 contains 18 residues. Trimming at V came to 4 bases and at J to 4 bases, leaving 16 bases not matched to a gene. Per germline, CDR1 SGHAT and CDR2 FQNNGV. The CDR3 DNA reads TGTGCCAGCAGCTCACCTGGTGGGCTAGCGGGTACGGCAGATACGCAGTATTTT. Translated: CASSSPGGLAGTADTQYF.

This clonotype was seen a handful of times. This chain links TRBV5-1 with TRBJ2-1, with a weak D call TRBD2 (5 bases). This CDR3 contains 12 residues. Germline V gene sequence: CDR1 SGHRS, CDR2 YFSETQ. V shed 0 bases and J shed 15 bases, with 13 bases lying between them. The CDR3 DNA follows: TGCGCCAGCAGCTTGGGAGGGTCAGGATGGTTCTTC. Its protein product is CASSLGGSGWFF.

This clonotype was recorded many times. The chain uses TRBV4-2 and TRBJ1-6; 9 nucleotides match TRBD1. Germline V gene lookup returns CDR1 LGHNA and CDR2 YNFKEQ. The CDR3 covers 16 residues. V shed 0 bases, J shed 6 bases, and the junction held 3 bases outside the gene matches. The CDR3 bases are TGTGCCAGCAGCCAAGATCTGGGACAGGGTAATTCACCCCTCCACTTT. It encodes CASSQDLGQGNSPLHF.

V is TRBV29-1 and J is TRBJ2-1; 8 bases are shared with TRBD1. The CDR3 extends over 14 amino acids. With V trimmed by 3 bases and J by 7 bases, 8 bases remained unmatched. CDR1 is SQVTM, CDR2 ANQGSEA, per germline. CDR3 region: CSVDPNRGVNEQFF. In nucleotides, the CDR3 is TGCAGCGTTGACCCCAACAGGGGGGTGAATGAGCAGTTCTTC.

V usage is TRBV7-9 and J usage is TRBJ2-1, with 7 positions matching TRBD1. Trimming took 3 bases from V and 6 from J; bases not matched to a gene: 11. Germline CDR1 reads SEHNR; CDR2 reads FQNEAQ (reference sequence). This CDR3 contains 16 residues. CDR3 bases: TGTGCCAGCAGCTTCCTCAGACAGGGATGGCGCAATGAGCAGTTCTTC. This codes for CASSFLRQGWRNEQFF.

This clonotype showed up many times. The chain has TRBV5-1 and TRBJ2-5; 8 nucleotides agree with TRBD2. The ends lost 0 bases at V and 3 bases at J; junction bases unmatched: 1. This CDR3 has 14 amino acids. CDR1 and CDR2 (germline): SGHRS, YFSETQ. This CDR3 reads CASSLGAGEETQYF. The CDR3 DNA reads TGCGCCAGCAGCTTGGGAGCGGGGGAAGAGACCCAGTACTTC.